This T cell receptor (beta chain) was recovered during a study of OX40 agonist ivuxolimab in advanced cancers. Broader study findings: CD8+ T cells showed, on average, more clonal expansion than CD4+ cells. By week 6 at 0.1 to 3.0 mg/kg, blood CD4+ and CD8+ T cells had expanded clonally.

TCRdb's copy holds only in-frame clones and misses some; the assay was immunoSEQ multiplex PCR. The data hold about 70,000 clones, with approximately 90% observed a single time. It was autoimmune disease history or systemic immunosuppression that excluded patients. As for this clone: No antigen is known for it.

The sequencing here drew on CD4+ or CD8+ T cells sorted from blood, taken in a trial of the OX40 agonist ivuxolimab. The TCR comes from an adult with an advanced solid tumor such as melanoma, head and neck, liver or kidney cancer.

Here the CDR3 reads CASSLAGGRGEQYF. The CDR3 region has the DNA TGTGCCAGCAGTTTGGCAGGGGGACGGGGAGAGCAGTACTTC. The J gene is TRBJ2-7, the V gene TRBV2; 7 nucleotides agree with TRBD1. The CDR3 spans 14 residues. The germline gives CDR1 SNHLY, CDR2 FYNNEI. J lost 7 bases, V lost 5 bases, and 11 bases had no gene match.